This T cell receptor beta chain was recovered during a study of blood T cell repertoires in COVID-19. Study overall: COVID-19 samples collected from the United States, Italy and Spain covered acute and convalescent phases.

Germline loops: CDR1 LNHNV, CDR2 YYDKDF (reference sequence). V lost 4 bases, J lost 0 bases, and 7 bases stayed unmatched. The CDR3 consists of 17 residues. In the original analysis: Estimation of nucleated cell counts was performed using reference gene primer amplification. Libraries were prepared by immunoSEQ multiplex PCR; TCRdb keeps only in-frame clonotypes and omits some of them. That table supplies the V and J calls and clone size; D and trimming were determined from the DNA. The repertoire has nearly 70,000 clones, roughly 80% of them found once; the top ten carry around 10%. The chain uses TRBV15 and TRBJ1-2, with TRBD1 matching over 11 bases. This clonotype originated in a woman of 80 years or more with acute or convalescent COVID-19. The sequencing sample was made of peripheral blood. The chain's CDR3 is CATSITWGQGANYGYTF. The CDR3 DNA is TGTGCCACCAGCATCACCTGGGGACAGGGGGCTAACTATGGCTACACCTTC.